Below are 10 T cell receptor beta chains sequenced from a single sample in a study of blood T cell repertoires in COVID-19. This table comes from immunoSEQ multiplex PCR, and its TCRdb copy is limited to in-frame clones, with some not included. Counted here are 100,000 to 150,000 clones, about 83% occurring once; the ten biggest clones make up approximately 12%. The material sequenced was peripheral blood. Receptors were obtained from a man aged 55 to 70 with acute or convalescent COVID-19.

The V gene is TRBV12-5, the J gene TRBJ2-1; a possible D gene is TRBD1 (6 bases). V gave up 6 bases and J gave up 7 bases, with 10 bases separating them. Germline-derived CDR1 and CDR2 are LGHNT and FRNRAP. CDR3 length equals 12 residues. CDR3 DNA: TGTGCTAGTGGGACAGGATGGAATGAGCAGTTCTTC. Translation gives CASGTGWNEQFF.

CDR3 residues: CAISESGGTYEQYF. CDR3 DNA: TGTGCCATCAGTGAGTCGGGAGGGACCTACGAGCAGTACTTC. The chain uses TRBV10-3 and TRBJ2-7, with TRBD2 matching over 7 bases. The V gene end was trimmed by 0 bases and the J gene end by 2 bases; junction bases not matched to a gene: 1. The germline CDR1 and CDR2 sequences are ENHRY and SYGVKD. This CDR3 spans 14 amino acids.

The gene calls are TRBV7-3 and TRBJ2-5; 7 bases are shared with TRBD2. CDR1 and CDR2 (germline): SGHTA, FQGTGA. CDR3 length: 14 amino acids. J lost 3 bases, V lost 5 bases, and 6 bases had no gene match. The CDR3: CASSPSLAEETQYF. CDR3 nucleotides: TGTGCCAGCAGCCCCTCTCTAGCGGAAGAGACCCAGTACTTC.

The V gene is TRBV30, the J gene TRBJ1-2; D is ambiguous. CDR1 is GTSNPN and CDR2 is SVGIG in the germline V gene (reference sequence). Trimming cost V 4 bases and J 5 bases, with 20 bases left between them. The CDR3 consists of 15 residues. The chain's CDR3 is CAWNHLGDWRYGYTF. In DNA, the CDR3 is TGTGCCTGGAACCATCTCGGGGATTGGAGGTATGGCTACACCTTC.

The gene calls are TRBV7-9 and TRBJ2-7; 11 bases match TRBD1. CDR1 is SEHNR, CDR2 FQNEAQ, per germline (reference sequence). The V gene end was trimmed by 3 bases and the J gene end by 6 bases; junction bases not matched to a gene: 4. The CDR3 has 14 amino acids. The CDR3 reads CASSFAGTGGEQYF. CDR3 in DNA: TGTGCCAGCAGCTTTGCCGGGACAGGGGGCGAGCAGTACTTC.

The CDR3 nucleotides read TGTGCCAGCAGCTTAGGAGGACGGACAGTGAACACTGAAGCTTTCTTT. Translated: CASSLGGRTVNTEAFF. The chain employs TRBV7-6 and TRBJ1-1; TRBD1 is a possible D gene (6 bases). V lost 1 base and J lost 0, with 12 bases in between. The CDR3 length is 16 residues. Germline-derived CDR1 and CDR2 are SGHVS and FNYEAQ.

V is TRBV9 and J is TRBJ1-5; D may be TRBD1 (5 bases). Trimming cost V 3 bases and J 7 bases, with 17 bases left between them. Germline assignment: CDR1 SGDLS and CDR2 YYNGEE. The CDR3 totals 15 residues. CDR3 amino acids: CASSATSGVGQPQHF. DNA of the CDR3: TGTGCCAGCAGCGCCACCTCGGGGGTCGGGCAGCCCCAGCATTTT.

The chain couples TRBV24-1 to TRBJ2-3; the match to TRBD2 covers 9 bases. The V segment lost 5 bases and the J segment 6 bases; nucleotides outside the gene matches: 8. The CDR3 consists of 15 residues. Germline V CDR1 and CDR2: KGHDR, SFDVKD. The CDR3 sequence is CATSAEREVGDTQYF. CDR3 coding DNA: TGTGCCACCAGTGCGGAGCGGGAGGTTGGTGATACGCAGTATTTT.

The chain carries TRBV5-4 and TRBJ2-1; 7 nucleotides match TRBD2. Germline CDR1 and CDR2: SGHNT and YYREEE (reference sequence). This CDR3 has 15 residues. V dropped 1 base and J dropped 0; count of bases not matched to a gene: 1. This chain's CDR3 is CASSLRGSSYNEQFF. DNA for the CDR3: TGTGCCAGCAGCTTGCGCGGGAGCTCCTACAATGAGCAGTTCTTC.

The V call is TRBV3-1 (or the pseudogene TRBV3-2), the J call TRBJ1-2; a possible D gene is TRBD1 (5 bases). The V end lost 1 base, the J end lost 8 bases, and 20 bases lay between the germline ends. CDR1 is LGHDT, CDR2 YNNKEL, per germline (reference sequence). The CDR3 extends over 16 amino acids. CDR3: CASSQGGQGGTLGYTF. The DNA of the CDR3 is TGTGCCAGCAGCCAAGGTGGTCAGGGTGGAACACTGGGCTACACCTTC.